The 9 T cell receptor beta chains presented below share a single source sample, sequenced in a study of shared clonotypes between healthy human individuals. Sequencing was performed with immunoSEQ multiplex PCR; in TCRdb, only in-frame clones are kept and a portion is missing. This table holds approximately 500,000 clones, approximately 79% found once. What was sequenced was PBMCs. These receptors were obtained from a woman between 40 and 55 years old in good health. Some clones in this sample may be carry-over from other donors' samples.

J is TRBJ2-7 and V is TRBV28; D uncertain. V was shortened by 4 bases and J by 8 bases, with 9 bases between the two germline ends. The germline gives CDR1 MDHEN, CDR2 SYDVKM. This CDR3 contains 11 residues. CDR3 coding DNA: TGTGCCAGCAGTTCCCATTTACAGCAGTACTTC. Translated: CASSSHLQQYF. Variable domain in full (rest from reference TRBV28 and TRBJ2-7): DVKVTQSSRYLVKRTGEKVFLECVQDMDHENMFWYRQDPGLGLRLIYFSYDVKMKEKGDIPEGYSVSREKKERFSLILESASTNQTSMYLCASSSHLQQYFGPGTRLTVT.

This chain joins TRBV27 and TRBJ1-6, with 12 nucleotides matching TRBD1. V lost 2 bases and J lost 5; bases outside the gene matches: 10. This CDR3 spans 19 amino acids. The germline V gene has CDR1 MNHEY and CDR2 SMNVEV (reference sequence). The CDR3 sequence: CASSLTGTGGFSDNSPLHF. The CDR3 coding sequence is TGTGCCAGCAGTTTAACCGGGACAGGGGGCTTTTCCGATAATTCACCCCTCCACTTT.

This chain uses TRBV18 with TRBJ2-1; 7 bases line up with TRBD2. V shed 4 bases and J 5 bases; nucleotides not matched to a gene: 5. The CDR3 covers 14 residues. Germline CDR1 KGHSH, CDR2 LQKENI. Here the CDR3 DNA reads TGTGCCAGCTCACAAACGACTAGCCACAATGAGCAGTTCTTC. As protein: CASSQTTSHNEQFF.

CDR3 DNA sequence: TGTGCCAGCCCCCCAAGATCGTCGGGAAATCAGCCCCAGCATTTT. It is translated as CASPPRSSGNQPQHF. The chain has TRBV21-1 and TRBJ1-5. TRBV21-1 is flagged as a pseudogene. The CDR3 is 15 amino acids.

The chain has TRBV6-4 and TRBJ2-1, with TRBD2 matching 9 bases. Trimming at V came to 2 bases and at J to 4 bases, leaving 9 bases not matched to a gene. The CDR3 loop spans 17 amino acids. The germline V gene encodes CDR1 MRHNA and CDR2 SNTAGT. The CDR3 sequence is CASSDSDSGGGYNEQFF. The CDR3 nucleotides are TGTGCCAGCAGTGACAGCGATAGCGGGGGAGGGTACAATGAGCAGTTCTTC.

This chain joins TRBV11-2 and TRBJ1-1; no firm D call. This CDR3 has 14 amino acids. The ends were cut back, 5 bases at V and 1 base at J, with 11 bases in the middle. Germline CDR1 is SGHAT and CDR2 is FQNNGV. CDR3 DNA: TGTGCCAGCAGCCTAACGAGACAGAACACTGAAGCTTTCTTT. Translating it yields CASSLTRQNTEAFF. Full variable domain (rest looked up from reference TRBV11-2 and TRBJ1-1): EAGVAQSPRYKIIEKRQSVAFWCNPISGHATLYWYQQILGQGPKLLIQFQNNGVVDDSQLPKDRFSAERLKGVDSTLKIQPAKLEDSAVYLCASSLTRQNTEAFFGQGTRLTVV.

The chain is built from TRBV25-1 and TRBJ2-7; D unresolved. Trimming pared 7 bases from V and 5 bases from J, leaving 18 bases between. Germline-derived CDR1 and CDR2 are MGHDK and SYGVNS. The CDR3 is 14 amino acids. This CDR3 is CASKGDIASNEQYF. CDR3 DNA sequence: TGTGCCAGCAAAGGCGACATTGCGTCCAACGAGCAGTACTTC.

V usage is TRBV28 and J usage is TRBJ1-5; D possibly corresponds to TRBD1 (5 bases). The CDR3 runs 14 residues. The germline V gene has CDR1 MDHEN and CDR2 SYDVKM. Trimming removed 10 bases at V and 5 bases at J, with 18 bases between. This chain's CDR3 is CAIQTTGDYQPQHF. CDR3 sequence (DNA): TGTGCCATCCAAACAACGGGGGATTATCAGCCCCAGCATTTT.

In this sample, this clone turned up a few times. The rearrangement joins TRBV5-6 to TRBJ1-2; TRBD1 is a possible D gene (5 bases). Trimming shortened V by 4 bases and J by 5 bases, and 12 bases separated the two germline ends. The CDR3 covers 13 residues. CDR1 and CDR2 from the germline V gene are SGHDT and YYEEEE. The CDR3 sequence is CASSDRGGYGYTF. The CDR3 DNA is TGTGCCAGCAGCGACCGGGGGGGATATGGCTACACCTTC.